This note documents a single T cell receptor beta chain sequence. As yet, its antigen is unknown. The sample is drawn from a study of Ad26.COV2.S vaccination and SARS-CoV-2 variants. Study-wide context: In the COV1001 trial, the donor was in the Ad26.COV2.S arm. Study-wide results and limits: Overall T cell responses may have been underestimated by the analyses of TCR breadth and depth.

The data were produced by immunoSEQ multiplex PCR, yet TCRdb's version contains in-frame clones alone and is incomplete. The table shows approximately 410,000 clones, with roughly 90% occurring only once. As for treatment: approximately 18 received Ad26.COV2.S at low or high dose, single or two shots; about five received placebo; per-sample allocation not given. Sampling occurred on day 63 after the first vaccine or placebo injection. An adult aged 18-55 years in Boston served as the donor. What was given as vaccine was an Ad26 vector encoding Wuhan-strain SARS-CoV-2 spike. This CDR3 is built from 14 residues. Germline CDR1 reads SNHLY; CDR2 reads FYNNEI. The V gene lost 10 bases and the J gene lost 0 bases, with 13 bases spanning the gap.

The sequence was collected from a person aged 18-60 years who received the Ad26.COV2.S COVID-19 vaccine or a placebo. The gene calls are TRBV2 and TRBJ2-1; D remains unclear. Sample: peripheral blood, taken in a trial of Ad26.COV2.S vaccine versus placebo. In nucleotides, the CDR3 is TGTGCCACCCCTAGTCCCCTCTCCTACAATGAGCAGTTCTTC. The encoded protein is CATPSPLSYNEQFF.